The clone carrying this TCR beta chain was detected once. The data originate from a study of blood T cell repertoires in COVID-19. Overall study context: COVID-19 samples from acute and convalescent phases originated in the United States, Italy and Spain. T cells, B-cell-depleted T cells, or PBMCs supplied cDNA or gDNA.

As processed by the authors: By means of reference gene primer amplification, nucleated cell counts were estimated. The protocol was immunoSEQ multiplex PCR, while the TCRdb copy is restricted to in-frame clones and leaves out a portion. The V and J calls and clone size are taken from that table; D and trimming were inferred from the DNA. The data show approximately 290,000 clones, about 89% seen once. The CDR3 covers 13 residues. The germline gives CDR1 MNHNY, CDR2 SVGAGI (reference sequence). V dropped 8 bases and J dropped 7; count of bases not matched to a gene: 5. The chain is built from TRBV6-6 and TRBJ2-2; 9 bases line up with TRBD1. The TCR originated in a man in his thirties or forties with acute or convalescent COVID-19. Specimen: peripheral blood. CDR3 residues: CASGQGWDGELFF. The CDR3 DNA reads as TGTGCCAGCGGACAGGGGTGGGACGGGGAGCTGTTTTTT.